This T cell receptor beta chain came from a study of spatial heterogeneity in lung cancer. Study conclusions and caveats: It was found that expanded intratumoral alpha and beta TCR counts tracked tumor mutation counts.

By share of the sample, this clonotype is medium-sized (0.01 to 0.1%). Antigen unknown. V lost 0 bases, J lost 6 bases, and 12 bases lay in between. CDR1 is MNHNS, CDR2 SASEGT, per germline. The CDR3 has 15 amino acids. Time point defined: sample taken at primary tumor resection. The donor group consisted of over 55 patients who had untreated, early-stage non-small cell lung cancer. Each molecule of TCR cDNA was tagged with one unique molecular identifier. MiXCR, run by TCRdb on the 5' RACE reads, gives a single entry per CDR3 protein. The sample carries a few thousand distinct CDR3 sequences, 30% to 45% recorded once.

The rearrangement links TRBV6-1 to TRBJ1-5; no definite D call. The sequencing here drew on lung tumor tissue, taken at surgery. The source of this sequence is a male donor with early-stage non-small cell lung cancer. The CDR3 nucleotides read TGTGCCAGCAGTGAAGCATTGTCGGGAGCTCAGCCCCAGCATTTT. Translated: CASSEALSGAQPQHF.